The sequence of this T cell receptor beta chain was determined in a study of blood T cell repertoires in COVID-19. The wider study: Material from acute and convalescent COVID-19 was sourced from the United States, Italy and Spain. Sources were T cells, B-cell-depleted T cells, or PBMCs; the material itself was cDNA or gDNA.

Original data processing: Reference gene primer amplification gave nucleated cell count estimates. The method was immunoSEQ multiplex PCR; TCRdb's version includes in-frame clones alone and lacks a portion of them. V and J calls and clone size are those listed in that table; D and trimming were worked out from the DNA. Counted here are roughly 280,000 clones, roughly 83% occurring once; the ten biggest clones make up over 4.5%. The CDR3 is made up of 14 amino acids. CDR1 and CDR2 (germline): LNHDA, SQIVND (reference sequence). The V end was cut by 3 bases, the J end by 0 bases, with 9 bases between. Input material: peripheral blood. The receptor's source is a man aged 60 to 69 who had recovered from COVID-19. The chain has TRBV19 and TRBJ2-7; no clear D. The CDR3, as DNA: TGTGCCAGTAGTATCTCCGGAGTCTCCTACGAGCAGTACTTC. Its protein product is CASSISGVSYEQYF.